The rows below give T cell receptor beta chains drawn from one sample of a study of blood T cell repertoires in COVID-19. Clones were read by immunoSEQ multiplex PCR, and TCRdb kept only the in-frame ones, dropping some. The data contain around 150,000 clones, around 87% of them singletons. Sequencing input: peripheral blood. The receptors were gathered from a man aged 50-60 years with active COVID-19. Each CDR3 is given with its conserved first and last residue. D genes are given only for firm matches. Rows give clone size only sometimes, using once, few, many, or a class for an expanded clone.

TRBV7-9	TRBJ2-7	NA	NA	TGTGCCAGCAGCTTACGTCCCCCCTACGAGCAGTACTTC	CASSLRPPYEQYF
TRBV12-5	TRBJ2-5	TRBD2	NA	TGTGCTAGTGGTTTGGTAATAGCGGGGACGGAGACCCAGTACTTC	CASGLVIAGTETQYF
TRBV5-1	TRBJ1-3	NA	NA	TGCGCCAGCAGCTTGGCAGGGAACGAAAACACCATATATTTT	CASSLAGNENTIYF
TRBV9	TRBJ1-5	NA	NA	TGTGCCAGCAGCGTAGGCGTCAATAGTCAGCCCCAGCATTTT	CASSVGVNSQPQHF
TRBV6-5	TRBJ2-2	TRBD1	NA	TGTGCCAGCAGTTACGACGACAGGGATGGGGGGGAGCTGTTTTTT	CASSYDDRDGGELFF
TRBV11-3	TRBJ2-5	NA	NA	TGTGCCAGCAGCTTAGGCACGGGGGTCCGAGAGACCCAGTACTTC	CASSLGTGVRETQYF
TRBV2	TRBJ1-1	NA	once	TGTGCCAGCAGTGCCCGCCCCGCGAGGGTAGCCAACACTGAAGCTTTCTTT	CASSARPARVANTEAFF
TRBV7-6	TRBJ2-7	NA	NA	TGTGCCAGCAGCTTAGAGGCGGGATACGAGCAGTACTTC	CASSLEAGYEQYF
TRBV12-3/TRBV12-4	TRBJ1-5	NA	NA	TGTGCCAGCAGTATGACAGAGAATCAGCCCCAGCATTTT	CASSMTENQPQHF
TRBV29-1	TRBJ2-7	NA	NA	TGCAGCGTTGAACTTTCAGGGCGTGAGGACGAGCAGTACTTC	CSVELSGREDEQYF
TRBV12-5	TRBJ2-5	NA	NA	TGTGCTAGTGGTTTGGTACCGGGGATAGAGACCCAGTACTTC	CASGLVPGIETQYF
TRBV7-8	TRBJ2-3	TRBD2	NA	TGTGCCAGCAGCCTCAGACTAGCGGGGGGGAGCACAGATACGCAGTATTTT	CASSLRLAGGSTDTQYF
TRBV5-5	TRBJ1-6	NA	NA	TGTGCCAGCAGCTCCGCTCGGGGGGGCAATAATTCACCCCTCCACTTT	CASSSARGGNNSPLHF
TRBV18	TRBJ1-2	NA	NA	TGTGCCAGCTCACCACCTACCGGAGCCCTCTTATATGGCTACACCTTC	CASSPPTGALLYGYTF
TRBV18	TRBJ2-7	TRBD1	few	TGTGCCAGCTCCCCAGACAGGGGGAGAAACTACGAGCAGTACTTC	CASSPDRGRNYEQYF
TRBV30	TRBJ2-1	TRBD2	NA	TGTGCCTGGAGTGGGACGGGGGGCTACAATGAGCAGTTCTTC	CAWSGTGGYNEQFF
TRBV11-2	TRBJ2-7	NA	NA	TGTGCCAGCAGCTTCAACTCCTACGAGCAGTACTTC	CASSFNSYEQYF
TRBV19	TRBJ1-2	NA	NA	TGTGCCAGTAGTATAGCCCCCCCACCGGGGGGTGGCTACACCTTC	CASSIAPPPGGGYTF
TRBV9	TRBJ2-7	TRBD2	NA	TGTCCCCGCCGCGGCGGGGGGCGGGGGCCCGACGAGCAGTACTTC	CPRRGGGRGPDEQYF
TRBV6-2/TRBV6-3	TRBJ1-1	NA	NA	TGTGCCAGCAGTCTCCTGAACACTGAAGCTTTCTTT	CASSLLNTEAFF
TRBV7-2	TRBJ2-1	TRBD2	NA	TGTGCCAGCAGCGTTAGCGGGGGAGTCTCCTACAATGAGCAGTTCTTC	CASSVSGGVSYNEQFF
TRBV14	TRBJ1-1	NA	NA	TGTGCCAGCAGCCGCAGCCCGGGATTGAACACTGAAGCTTTCTTT	CASSRSPGLNTEAFF
TRBV7-2	TRBJ1-5	NA	NA	TGTGCCACCGGAGTAGGGGGCAATCAGCCCCAGCATTTT	CATGVGGNQPQHF
TRBV25-1	TRBJ2-5	TRBD1	NA	TGTGCCAGCAGCAGGGACAGGGAATACCAAGAGACCCAGTACTTC	CASSRDREYQETQYF
TRBV15	TRBJ2-7	TRBD1	NA	TGTGCCACCAGCTCACGACAGGGGACCTACGAGCAGTACTTC	CATSSRQGTYEQYF
TRBV3-1/TRBV3-2	TRBJ2-3	TRBD2	NA	TGTGCCAGCAGCCATCCTACCCGGGCTAGCGGGGAGGGAGAGAGCACAGATACGCAGTATTTT	CASSHPTRASGEGESTDTQYF
TRBV9	TRBJ2-1	TRBD1	NA	TGTGCCAGCAGCGTTAGTAGGACAGGGAGAGAAAATGAGCAGTTCTTC	CASSVSRTGRENEQFF
TRBV6-5	TRBJ1-6	NA	NA	TGTGCCAGCGTCCAGGGCTGGAATTCACCCCTCCACTTT	CASVQGWNSPLHF